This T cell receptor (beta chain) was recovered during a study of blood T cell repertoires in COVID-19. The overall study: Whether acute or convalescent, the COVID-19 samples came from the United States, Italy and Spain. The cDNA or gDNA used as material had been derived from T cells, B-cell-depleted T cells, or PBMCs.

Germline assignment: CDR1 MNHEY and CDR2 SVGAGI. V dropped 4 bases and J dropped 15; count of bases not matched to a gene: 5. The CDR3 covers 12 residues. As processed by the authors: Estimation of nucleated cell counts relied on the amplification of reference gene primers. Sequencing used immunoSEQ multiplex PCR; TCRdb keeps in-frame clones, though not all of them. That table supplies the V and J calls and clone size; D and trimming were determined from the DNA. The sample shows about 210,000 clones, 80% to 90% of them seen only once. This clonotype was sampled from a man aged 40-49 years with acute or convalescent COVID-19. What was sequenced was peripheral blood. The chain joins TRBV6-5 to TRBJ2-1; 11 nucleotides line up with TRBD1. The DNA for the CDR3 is TGTGCCAGCAGTTCCACGGGGACAGGGGGGTTCTTC. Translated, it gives CASSSTGTGGFF.